The clone carrying this T cell receptor (beta chain) was seen ten or more times. No antigen is known for it. The data originate from a study of T cells in Graves' hyperthyroidism and ophthalmopathy. Points from the study as a whole: Clonotypes that were expanded in thyroid above 0.001 mostly appeared in blood too. In the analysis, a 13 V-J model separated ophthalmopathy from stable hyperthyroidism.

The germline V gene has CDR1 MDHEN and CDR2 SYDVKM. The V and J ends lost 5 bases and 0 bases respectively, with 14 bases between them. The CDR3 sequence is 15 residues long. TCR beta CDR3 region amplification was performed from RNA transcripts. A first-round RT-PCR of the TCR CDR3 used the HTBI primer set. One entry per CDR3 protein results from TCRdb running MiXCR on the multiplex PCR reads. Altogether 280,000 or so distinct CDR3 sequences are present, less than 30% being singletons, with the ten largest covering over 25%. Fresh peripheral blood, less than 11 ml of it, supplied the PBMCs. The origin of this receptor is a man between 35 and 55 years old with Graves' hyperthyroidism that later progressed to Graves' ophthalmopathy. The chain has TRBV28 and TRBJ2-7; maybe TRBD2 (5 bases). Sequenced input: blood. The CDR3 loop is CASSPGVAFSYEQYF. In DNA, the CDR3 is TGTGCCAGCAGTCCCGGGGTGGCGTTCTCCTACGAGCAGTACTTC.